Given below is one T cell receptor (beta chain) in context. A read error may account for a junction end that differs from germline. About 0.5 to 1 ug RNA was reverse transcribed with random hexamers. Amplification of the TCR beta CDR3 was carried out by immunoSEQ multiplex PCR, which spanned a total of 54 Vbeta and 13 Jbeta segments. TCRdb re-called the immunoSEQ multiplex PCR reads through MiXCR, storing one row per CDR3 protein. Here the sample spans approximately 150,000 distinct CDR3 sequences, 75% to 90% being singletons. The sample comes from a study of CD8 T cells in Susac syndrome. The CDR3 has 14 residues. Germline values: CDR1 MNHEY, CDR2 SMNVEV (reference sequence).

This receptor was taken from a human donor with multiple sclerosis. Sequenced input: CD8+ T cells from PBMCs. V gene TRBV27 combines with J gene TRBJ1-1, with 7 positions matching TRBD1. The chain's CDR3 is CASSLSGTAYEAFF. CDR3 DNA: TGTGCCAGCAGTCTATCCGGGACAGCTTATGAAGCTTTCTTT.